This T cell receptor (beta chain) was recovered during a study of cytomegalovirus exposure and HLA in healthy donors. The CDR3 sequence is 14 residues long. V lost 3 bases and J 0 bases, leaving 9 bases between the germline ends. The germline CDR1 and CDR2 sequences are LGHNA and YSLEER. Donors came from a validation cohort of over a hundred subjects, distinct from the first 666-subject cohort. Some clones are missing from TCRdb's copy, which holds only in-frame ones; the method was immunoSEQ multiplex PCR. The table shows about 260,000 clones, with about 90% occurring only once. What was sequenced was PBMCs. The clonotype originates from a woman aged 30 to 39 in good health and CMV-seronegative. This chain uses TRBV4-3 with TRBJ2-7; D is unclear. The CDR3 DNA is TGCGCCAGCAGCCAGATAGCCAGCTCCTACGAGCAGTACTTC. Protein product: CASSQIASSYEQYF.